Each of the 20 T cell receptor beta chains below was sequenced from the same sample in a study of Tregs in tolerant kidney transplant recipients. Only in-frame clones appear in the TCRdb table, and some are missing; sequencing was by immunoSEQ multiplex PCR. The sample shows 95,000 to 120,000 clones, 90% of them seen only once. The sample in question was CD4+ T cells from blood, obtained before the transplant. These receptors were taken from a human donor who received a combined kidney and bone marrow transplant.

The chain has TRBV5-1 and TRBJ2-6; D gene unclear. The germline gives CDR1 SGHRS, CDR2 YFSETQ. The V end lost 4 bases, the J end lost 0 bases, and 26 bases lay between the germline ends. The CDR3 sequence is 21 residues long. This chain's CDR3 is CASSPAKHTGSTISGANVLTF. The CDR3 DNA reads TGCGCCAGCAGCCCCGCAAAGCATACCGGGTCCACGATCTCTGGGGCCAACGTCCTGACTTTC.

The chain is built from TRBV27 and TRBJ1-2; D is possibly TRBD1 (5 bases). This CDR3 is 19 amino acids long. Germline-derived CDR1 and CDR2 are MNHEY and SMNVEV (reference sequence). V was pared by 1 base and J by 3 bases, with 24 bases between. In DNA form, the CDR3 reads TGTGCCAGCAGTTTATATGCTGTCACGCGTTTACGCAGGGACTATGGCTACACCTTC. Protein product: CASSLYAVTRLRRDYGYTF.

This rearrangement joins TRBV18 to TRBJ2-5; D is undetermined. Germline V gene data show CDR1 as KGHSH and CDR2 as LQKENI. This CDR3 is built from 14 residues. Trimming stripped 2 bases from V and 5 bases from J, with 12 bases between. The CDR3 loop is CASSPVSSEETQYF. The CDR3, as DNA: TGTGCCAGCTCACCAGTATCTAGTGAGGAGACCCAGTACTTC.

This clone has just one count. V usage is TRBV18 and J usage is TRBJ2-7; 8 positions match TRBD2. The CDR3 sequence is 16 residues long. CDR1 is KGHSH, CDR2 LQKENI, per germline. With 3 bases clipped from V and 4 bases from J, the junction kept 11 bases outside the gene matches. CDR3 sequence reads: CASSPRVVAGKYEQYF. The CDR3 DNA is TGTGCCAGCTCACCTCGGGTGGTAGCGGGAAAATACGAGCAGTACTTC. The complete variable domain, with remaining parts taken from reference TRBV18 and TRBJ2-7, reads NAGVMQNPRHLVRRRGQEARLRCSPMKGHSHVYWYRQLPEEGLKFMVYLQKENIIDESGMPKERFSAEFPKEGPSILRIQQVVRGDSAAYFCASSPRVVAGKYEQYFGPGTRLTVT.

This clone was recorded once. The chain joins TRBV2 to TRBJ1-2, with D possibly TRBD1 on 5 matching bases. Trimming stripped 0 bases from V and 1 base from J, with 12 bases between. The CDR3 spans 16 residues. Germline assignment: CDR1 SNHLY and CDR2 FYNNEI. The DNA for the CDR3 is TGTGCCAGCAGTGAAGCGCGGCAGGGAGGTAACTATGGCTACACCTTC. Its translation is CASSEARQGGNYGYTF.

The chain has TRBV9 and TRBJ1-1; D gene uncertain. Trimming cost V 5 bases and J 0 bases, with 8 bases left between them. CDR3 length: 13 amino acids. Germline V gene lookup returns CDR1 SGDLS and CDR2 YYNGEE. The CDR3 nucleotides are TGTGCCAGCAGTGCGCATATGAACACTGAAGCTTTCTTT. Translation gives CASSAHMNTEAFF.

This rearrangement joins TRBV6-6 to TRBJ2-1; D unresolved. Germline-derived CDR1 and CDR2 are MNHNY and SVGAGI (reference sequence). The CDR3 has 15 amino acids. Trimming left V 5 bases short and J 0 bases short, with 11 bases between. CDR3: CASSPHRSSYNEQFF. CDR3 sequence (DNA): TGTGCCAGCAGTCCCCACAGAAGCTCCTACAATGAGCAGTTCTTC.

The rearrangement joins TRBV5-1 to TRBJ2-3; D may be TRBD2 (7 bases). V lost 4 bases and J 4 bases, leaving 13 bases between the germline ends. CDR1 SGHRS and CDR2 YFSETQ come from the germline V gene. The CDR3 covers 14 residues. This CDR3 is CASSKGEGADTQYF. CDR3 DNA: TGCGCCAGCAGCAAGGGGGAGGGGGCAGATACGCAGTATTTT. Complete variable domain (other parts from reference TRBV5-1 and TRBJ2-3): KAGVTQTPRYLIKTRGQQVTLSCSPISGHRSVSWYQQTPGQGLQFLFEYFSETQRNKGNFPGRFSGRQFSNSRSEMNVSTLELGDSALYLCASSKGEGADTQYFGPGTRLTVL.

This rearrangement joins TRBV5-1 to TRBJ1-5; tentatively, D is TRBD1 (5 bases). From germline, CDR1 is SGHRS and CDR2 YFSETQ. V was cut by 5 bases and J by 3 bases, with 9 bases left in between. The CDR3 contains 13 residues. The CDR3 loop is CASSTGSNQPQHF. In DNA form, the CDR3 reads TGCGCCAGCAGTACAGGCTCCAATCAGCCCCAGCATTTT.

The chain is built from TRBV11-1 and TRBJ1-5; D call uncertain. Trimming left V 7 bases short and J 5 bases short, with 21 bases between. Per the germline V gene, CDR1 is SGHAT and CDR2 is FQDESV (reference sequence). The CDR3 length is 16 residues. CDR3 in amino acids: CASIPFGGGCYQPQHF. The CDR3 DNA is TGTGCCAGCATCCCTTTCGGCGGAGGTTGTTATCAGCCCCAGCATTTT.

The chain employs TRBV25-1 and TRBJ2-1; D is ambiguous. The CDR3 length is 12 residues. Germline assignment: CDR1 MGHDK and CDR2 SYGVNS. Trimming removed 5 bases at V and 10 bases at J, with 12 bases between. The CDR3 spells CASSLGAAEQFF. The DNA of the CDR3 is TGTGCCAGCAGTTTAGGTGCGGCCGAGCAGTTCTTC.

The genes are TRBV5-6 and TRBJ2-6, with 10 bases aligning to TRBD1. The CDR3 sequence is 19 residues long. Trimming at V came to 0 bases and at J to 1 base, leaving 7 bases not matched to a gene. Germline V gene sequence: CDR1 SGHDT, CDR2 YYEEEE. The CDR3 reads CASSLGSWTGGSGANVLTF. CDR3 DNA sequence: TGTGCCAGCAGCTTGGGGTCTTGGACAGGGGGTTCTGGGGCCAACGTCCTGACTTTC.

The chain couples TRBV6-1 to TRBJ2-1; 8 positions match TRBD2. This CDR3 is 16 amino acids long. Looked up from germline, CDR1 is MNHNS and CDR2 is SASEGT. J gave up 0 bases and V 4 bases, and 5 bases lay outside the gene matches. The CDR3 DNA follows: TGTGCCAGCAGTGGACGGACTAGCAGCTCCTACAATGAGCAGTTCTTC. Encoded protein: CASSGRTSSSYNEQFF.

This sequence joins TRBV29-1 and TRBJ2-3, with D possibly matching TRBD2 (6 bases). The V gene's germline CDR1 is SQVTM and CDR2 ANQGSEA. This CDR3 region has 12 residues. V shed 4 bases and J shed 6 bases, with 11 bases lying between them. The CDR3 region has the DNA TGCAGCGTTGTTCTCGGAGGGGATACGCAGTATTTT. Protein: CSVVLGGDTQYF.

This clone occurred once. The CDR3: CASRSGTGEAFF. The DNA for the CDR3 is TGTGCCAGCAGATCCGGGACAGGGGAAGCTTTCTTT. The gene calls are TRBV6-5 and TRBJ1-1, with 9 positions matching TRBD1. This CDR3 spans 12 amino acids. V was pared by 6 bases and J by 8 bases, with 4 bases of the junction left unmatched. The germline CDR1 and CDR2 sequences are MNHEY and SVGAGI.

The gene calls are TRBV10-1 and TRBJ2-1, with 8 bases that match TRBD2. Losses at the gene ends were 0 bases for V and 1 base for J; bases not matched to a gene: 2. There are 16 residues in the CDR3. Germline assignment: CDR1 WNHNN and CDR2 SYGVQD (reference sequence). CDR3 bases: TGCGCCAGCAGTGAGTCCTTAGCGGGATCCTACAATGAGCAGTTCTTC. Amino acid sequence: CASSESLAGSYNEQFF.

V usage is TRBV18 and J usage is TRBJ2-5; D ambiguous. This CDR3 spans 13 amino acids. V dropped 3 bases and J dropped 3 bases, with 8 bases sitting between them. In germline, CDR1 is KGHSH, CDR2 LQKENI. In DNA form, the CDR3 reads TGTGCCAGCTCACCCCGACAAGAAGAGACCCAGTACTTC. Its protein is CASSPRQEETQYF.

This chain connects TRBV5-1 to TRBJ1-1; 8 bases fit TRBD1. Germline lookup yields CDR1 SGHRS and CDR2 YFSETQ. Trimming at V came to 5 bases and at J to 4 bases, leaving 4 bases not matched to a gene. The CDR3 totals 13 residues. For the CDR3, the DNA is TGCGCCAGCAGAACTGACAGGGGCACTGAAGCTTTCTTT. Translation gives CASRTDRGTEAFF.

The chain is built from TRBV6-1 and TRBJ2-7; D unresolved. There are 13 residues in the CDR3. V was shortened by 2 bases and J by 3 bases, with 8 bases between the two germline ends. Germline lookup yields CDR1 MNHNS and CDR2 SASEGT. For the CDR3, the DNA is TGTGCCAGCAGTGAATCGCTATTCTACGAGCAGTACTTC. It encodes CASSESLFYEQYF.

This chain links TRBV7-2 with TRBJ1-1; possibly TRBD1 for D (6 bases). V lost 0 bases, J lost 2 bases, and 19 bases lay in between. Germline assignment: CDR1 SGHTA and CDR2 FQGNSA. The CDR3 contains 18 residues. The CDR3 DNA sequence: TGTGCCAGCAGCTTAGCCACCCGGGTACAGGGACTAAACACTGAAGCTTTCTTT. This codes for CASSLATRVQGLNTEAFF.